A single sample gave rise to the 23 T cell receptor beta chains below, sequenced in a study of response to subunit inactivated influenza vaccine. TCRdb ran MiXCR on the RT-PCR reads and lists one entry per CDR3 protein. Among about 480,000 distinct CDR3 sequences listed, approximately 10% were seen once. The sequences come from PBMCs from blood, collected roughly 48 days after vaccination. The receptors come from a man aged 45-65 years who received an inactivated influenza vaccine.

This clonotype was counted ten times or more. The chain recombines TRBV5-1 with TRBJ2-5; 7 bases are a match to TRBD1. There are 14 residues in the CDR3. After removal of 4 bases from V and 4 bases from J, the junction contained 7 bases not matched to a gene. The germline gives CDR1 SGHRS, CDR2 YFSETQ. The CDR3 DNA follows: TGCGCCAGCAGCAACAGGGGTAGTGGAGAGACCCAGTACTTC. Its protein is CASSNRGSGETQYF.

The gene calls are TRBV24-1 and TRBJ2-2; D unclear. The length of the CDR3 is 17 residues. Germline assignment: CDR1 KGHDR and CDR2 SFDVKD. V gave up 9 bases and J gave up 1 base, with 20 bases separating them. The CDR3 protein is CATGSRLRMGNTGELFF. The CDR3 coding sequence is TGTGCCACCGGGTCGCGGCTTAGGATGGGGAACACCGGGGAGCTGTTTTTT.

This chain joins TRBV5-1 and TRBJ2-5, with 9 bases identical to TRBD2. J gave up 3 bases and V 6 bases, and 9 bases lay outside the gene matches. Germline CDR1 reads SGHRS; CDR2 reads YFSETQ. The CDR3 has 15 amino acids. In DNA form, the CDR3 reads TGCGCCAGCACCCCCAGTGGCGGGAGGGAAGAGACCCAGTACTTC. This codes for CASTPSGGREETQYF.

In its sample, this clonotype was seen a few times. The chain recombines TRBV6-5 with TRBJ2-3; D is ambiguous. V was clipped by 0 bases and J by 2 bases, with 12 bases between them. The CDR3 is made up of 16 amino acids. Germline V gene data show CDR1 as MNHEY and CDR2 as SVGAGI. The CDR3 protein is CASSYSIPGVTDTQYF. CDR3 in DNA: TGTGCCAGCAGTTACTCGATCCCAGGAGTCACAGATACGCAGTATTTT.

This clonotype occurred many times. J is TRBJ2-7 and V is TRBV7-2; D unclear. Germline values: CDR1 SGHTA, CDR2 FQGNSA. The ends were cut back, 6 bases at V and 0 bases at J, with 12 bases in the middle. The CDR3 is made up of 14 amino acids. The CDR3 sequence is CASRRTASSYEQYF. CDR3 nucleotide sequence: TGTGCCAGCAGGAGGACGGCGAGCTCCTACGAGCAGTACTTC.

V is TRBV4-2 and J is TRBJ2-5; the D is unclear. The CDR3 extends over 15 amino acids. Germline values: CDR1 LGHNA, CDR2 YNFKEQ. V dropped 1 base and J dropped 4 bases, with 13 bases sitting between them. CDR3 DNA sequence: TGTGCCAGCAGCCAAGTAGCTCCATTGGGAGAGACCCAGTACTTC. This codes for CASSQVAPLGETQYF.

This clonotype was detected many times. V and J are TRBV6-1 and TRBJ2-1; TRBD2 is a possible D gene (6 bases). CDR1 MNHNS and CDR2 SASEGT come from the germline V gene. The CDR3 consists of 14 residues. V lost 6 bases to trimming and J lost 7 bases, with 16 bases between them. The CDR3: CASRPGRGGNEQFF. CDR3 DNA: TGTGCCAGCAGGCCGGGGCGGGGTGGGAATGAGCAGTTCTTC.

The chain couples TRBV11-2 to TRBJ2-1; D call uncertain. Germline CDR1 is SGHAT and CDR2 is FQNNGV. Trimming took 8 bases from V and 7 from J, leaving 18 bases between them. The CDR3 has 14 amino acids. CDR3 sequence (DNA): TGTGCCAGCGTACTCTCCCAACACGGTAATGAGCAGTTCTTC. It translates to CASVLSQHGNEQFF. The whole variable domain, remainder taken from reference TRBV11-2 and TRBJ2-1, is EAGVAQSPRYKIIEKRQSVAFWCNPISGHATLYWYQQILGQGPKLLIQFQNNGVVDDSQLPKDRFSAERLKGVDSTLKIQPAKLEDSAVYLCASVLSQHGNEQFFGPGTRLTVL.

This clonotype was counted at least ten times. The chain combines TRBV4-2 with TRBJ1-1; possible D gene TRBD1, 5 bases. Per the germline V gene, CDR1 is LGHNA and CDR2 is YNFKEQ. The V and J ends lost 1 base and 3 bases respectively, with 18 bases between them. CDR3 length equals 17 residues. CDR3 in amino acids: CASSQGFRQSGDTEAFF. The CDR3 DNA follows: TGTGCCAGCAGCCAAGGATTTCGACAGTCCGGCGACACTGAAGCTTTCTTT.

This clonotype was seen many times. The V gene is TRBV29-1, the J gene TRBJ2-7; 9 bases align to TRBD1. The CDR3 contains 15 residues. V shed 0 bases, J shed 1 base, and the junction held 4 bases outside the gene matches. Germline V gene lookup returns CDR1 SQVTM and CDR2 ANQGSEA. CDR3 bases: TGCAGCGTTGAAGAGAAGGGACAGGGTTCCTACGAGCAGTACTTC. Translating gives CSVEEKGQGSYEQYF.

This clonotype was counted only a few times. The rearrangement joins TRBV4-3 to TRBJ2-1; the match to TRBD2 covers 13 bases. Germline loops: CDR1 LGHNA, CDR2 YSLEER. The trim removed 4 bases at V and 2 bases at J, leaving 5 bases unmatched. The length of the CDR3 is 17 residues. CDR3 DNA: TGCGCCAGCAGCCCCGAACTAGCGGGAGGGCCCTACAATGAGCAGTTCTTC. Its translation is CASSPELAGGPYNEQFF.

This clonotype was seen more than once but under ten times. CDR3: CATSTLSRTGDYGYTF. CDR3 DNA: TGTGCCACCAGTACCCTATCCCGGACAGGAGACTATGGCTACACCTTC. The V call is TRBV24-1, the J call TRBJ1-2; 7 bases line up with TRBD1. Germline CDR1 reads KGHDR; CDR2 reads SFDVKD. The CDR3 loop spans 16 amino acids. Losses at the gene ends were 6 bases for V and 3 bases for J; bases not matched to a gene: 12.

This clonotype has just a few counts. This chain connects TRBV3-1 to TRBJ1-3; D is perhaps TRBD1 (6 bases). V was cut by 3 bases and J by 1 base, with 13 bases left in between. The CDR3 is 16 amino acids. The V gene's germline CDR1 is LGHDT and CDR2 YNNKEL (reference sequence). CDR3 nucleotide sequence: TGTGCCAGCAGCCACGTCTGGACAGCTTCTGGAAACACCATATATTTT. Translation gives CASSHVWTASGNTIYF.

This clonotype was counted a few times. The chain employs TRBV11-2 and TRBJ2-1; tentatively, D is TRBD1 (5 bases). The germline CDR1 and CDR2 sequences are SGHAT and FQNNGV. The CDR3 length is 17 residues. V was shortened by 1 base and J by 2 bases, with 15 bases between the two germline ends. The DNA of the CDR3 is TGTGCCAGCAGCTTAGTTCCAGGCTGGGGCACCTACAATGAGCAGTTCTTC. Its translation is CASSLVPGWGTYNEQFF.

This clonotype was seen at least ten times. This sequence joins TRBV7-2 and TRBJ1-5; TRBD1 might be the D (6 bases). Germline V CDR1 and CDR2: SGHTA, FQGNSA. Trimming stripped 4 bases from V and 7 bases from J, with 14 bases between. This CDR3 spans 14 amino acids. Written as DNA, the CDR3 is TGTGCCAGCAGCTCCTGGACAGATGGGCAGCCCCAGCATTTT. This encodes CASSSWTDGQPQHF.

This rearrangement joins TRBV4-1 to TRBJ2-7; possible D gene TRBD2, 6 bases. In germline, CDR1 is MGHRA, CDR2 YSYEKL. There are 13 residues in the CDR3. Trimming left V 4 bases short and J 5 bases short, with 12 bases between. CDR3 bases: TGCGCCAGCAGCCCGATTACGGGGGACGAGCAGTACTTC. This gives the protein CASSPITGDEQYF.

This clonotype has at least ten counts. The chain recombines TRBV5-1 with TRBJ1-2; TRBD1 matches at 7 bases. The germline gives CDR1 SGHRS, CDR2 YFSETQ. The V segment lost 0 bases and the J segment 7 bases; nucleotides outside the gene matches: 6. This CDR3 comprises 14 residues. The CDR3 DNA reads TGCGCCAGCAGCTTGGGGGCGACAGGGTCTGGCTACACCTTC. Residues: CASSLGATGSGYTF. Full variable domain (rest looked up from reference TRBV5-1 and TRBJ1-2): KAGVTQTPRYLIKTRGQQVTLSCSPISGHRSVSWYQQTPGQGLQFLFEYFSETQRNKGNFPGRFSGRQFSNSRSEMNVSTLELGDSALYLCASSLGATGSGYTFGSGTRLTVV.

The sample holds many counts of this clonotype. The chain has TRBV6-1 and TRBJ2-1, with 12 nucleotides matching TRBD2. Germline CDR1 reads MNHNS; CDR2 reads SASEGT. The trim removed 8 bases at V and 12 bases at J, leaving 8 bases unmatched. There are 13 residues in the CDR3. The CDR3 DNA reads as TGTGCCAGCGGTGGACTAGCGGGATTGGGGCAGTTCTTC. This encodes CASGGLAGLGQFF.

This clonotype was counted only a few times. The V call is TRBV24-1, the J call TRBJ2-1; 11 positions match TRBD2. CDR3 length: 14 residues. Germline assignment: CDR1 KGHDR and CDR2 SFDVKD. The V gene end was trimmed by 7 bases and the J gene end by 8 bases; junction bases not matched to a gene: 6. CDR3 protein: CATSTSGRKYEQFF. DNA of the CDR3: TGTGCCACCAGCACTAGCGGGAGAAAATATGAGCAGTTCTTC.

This clonotype was recorded at least ten times. V gene TRBV5-5 combines with J gene TRBJ2-3; D is perhaps TRBD1 or TRBD2 (5 bases each). The germline CDR1 and CDR2 sequences are SGHKS and YYEKEE (reference sequence). The CDR3 extends over 15 amino acids. Trimming cost V 4 bases and J 0 bases, with 12 bases left between them. CDR3 sequence reads: CASSGGPTSTDTQYF. In DNA form, the CDR3 reads TGTGCCAGCAGCGGGGGACCAACAAGCACAGATACGCAGTATTTT.

At least ten counts were recorded for this clonotype. The CDR3 bases are TGTGCCAGCAGCGCGGACAGCCTCCGCGGAAACACCATATATTTT. As protein: CASSADSLRGNTIYF. The V gene is TRBV12-3 or TRBV12-4, the J gene TRBJ1-3, with D possibly TRBD1 on 6 matching bases. The CDR3 consists of 15 residues. Trimming removed 6 bases from V and 4 bases from J, with 16 bases in between.

This clonotype was recorded at least ten times. The chain is built from TRBV5-1 and TRBJ2-1, with 7 bases that match TRBD1. The CDR3 covers 16 residues. V shed 0 bases, J shed 2 bases, and the junction held 5 bases outside the gene matches. The germline CDR1 and CDR2 sequences are SGHRS and YFSETQ. The CDR3 nucleotides read TGCGCCAGCAGCTTGGGTTGGCAGGGGGCCTACAATGAGCAGTTCTTC. It translates to CASSLGWQGAYNEQFF.

This clonotype was recorded many times. This chain links TRBV7-9 with TRBJ2-1, with 10 bases aligning to TRBD2. The CDR3 runs to 16 residues. Germline CDR1 reads SEHNR; CDR2 reads FQNEAQ (reference sequence). Germline trimming cut 4 bases from V and 2 bases from J; bases unmatched to any gene: 5. CDR3 in amino acids: CASSSRTSGPYNEQFF. As DNA, the CDR3 is TGTGCCAGCAGCTCCCGGACTAGCGGACCCTACAATGAGCAGTTCTTC.